The 15 T cell receptor beta chains presented below share a single source sample, sequenced in a study of OX40 agonist ivuxolimab in advanced cancers. Sequencing was performed with immunoSEQ multiplex PCR; in TCRdb, only in-frame clones are kept and a portion is missing. Of some 30,000 clones in the sample, roughly 79% were seen once. The material sequenced was CD4+ or CD8+ T cells sorted from blood, taken in a trial of the OX40 agonist ivuxolimab. These receptors all come from an adult with an advanced solid tumor such as melanoma, head and neck, liver or kidney cancer.

V is TRBV6-1 and J is TRBJ2-1, with a possible D match to TRBD2 (6 bases). The germline V gene has CDR1 MNHNS and CDR2 SASEGT. Trimming took 6 bases from V and 9 from J, leaving 21 bases between them. This CDR3 has 15 residues. The CDR3 spells CASSSGTSQGPEQFF. The DNA of the CDR3 is TGTGCCAGCAGCTCCGGGACTTCCCAGGGTCCTGAGCAGTTCTTC.

The rearrangement joins TRBV19 to TRBJ2-3, with 8 bases that match TRBD2. The germline V gene encodes CDR1 LNHDA and CDR2 SQIVND (reference sequence). Losses at the gene ends were 8 bases for V and 6 bases for J; bases not matched to a gene: 4. The CDR3 sequence is 12 residues long. CDR3 amino acids: CASSGLADTQYF. CDR3 DNA: TGTGCCAGTTCCGGACTAGCTGATACGCAGTATTTT.

V usage is TRBV5-1 and J usage is TRBJ1-2; D unclear. Per the germline V gene, CDR1 is SGHRS and CDR2 is YFSETQ. CDR3 length: 14 residues. V lost 0 bases and J lost 1, with 7 bases in between. The CDR3: CASSLGPLNYGYTF. CDR3 in DNA: TGCGCCAGCAGCTTGGGGCCTCTTAACTATGGCTACACCTTC. Using reference TRBV5-1 and TRBJ1-2 for the parts outside the CDR3, the full variable domain is KAGVTQTPRYLIKTRGQQVTLSCSPISGHRSVSWYQQTPGQGLQFLFEYFSETQRNKGNFPGRFSGRQFSNSRSEMNVSTLELGDSALYLCASSLGPLNYGYTFGSGTRLTVV.

V gene TRBV7-9 combines with J gene TRBJ2-2, with a tentative D call TRBD1 (6 bases). Trimming took off 5 bases at V and 6 bases at J, with 19 bases between the two ends. In germline, CDR1 is SEHNR, CDR2 FQNEAQ (reference sequence). The length of the CDR3 is 16 residues. The CDR3 bases are TGTGCCAGCAGCCCCAACAGGGTAGCTGGGGCCGGGGAGCTGTTTTTT. It is translated as CASSPNRVAGAGELFF.

This clone occurred once. The J gene is TRBJ2-7, the V gene TRBV5-4; TRBD1 aligns across 8 bases. Germline loops: CDR1 SGHNT, CDR2 YYREEE (reference sequence). Trimming took 2 bases from V and 3 from J; bases not matched to a gene: 4. This CDR3 contains 14 residues. The CDR3 loop reads CASSLRTGSYEQYF. The CDR3 DNA reads TGTGCCAGCAGCTTAAGGACAGGGAGCTACGAGCAGTACTTC.

The chain employs TRBV7-9 and TRBJ1-1; D uncertain. V was clipped by 5 bases and J by 8 bases, with 24 bases between them. This CDR3 is built from 16 residues. The germline V gene has CDR1 SEHNR and CDR2 FQNEAQ (reference sequence). The CDR3 loop is CASSPTRTVTLTEAFF. The CDR3, as DNA: TGTGCCAGCAGCCCCACCAGGACCGTTACACTAACCGAAGCTTTCTTT.

The rearrangement joins TRBV5-4 to TRBJ1-3; 8 positions match TRBD1. CDR1 and CDR2 from the germline V gene are SGHNT and YYREEE (reference sequence). This CDR3 contains 16 residues. V shed 4 bases, J shed 0 bases, and the junction held 6 bases outside the gene matches. The CDR3 reads CASSPGGLSSGNTIYF. For the CDR3, the DNA is TGTGCCAGCAGCCCAGGGGGCCTTTCCTCTGGAAACACCATATATTTT.

This chain links TRBV5-1 with TRBJ2-7, with D perhaps TRBD1 (6 bases). Deletions cut 3 bases from V and 5 bases from J, with 12 bases between. CDR1 is SGHRS and CDR2 is YFSETQ in the germline V gene. The CDR3 extends over 13 amino acids. In DNA form, the CDR3 reads TGCGCCAGCAGCTACAGGGATTTGCACGAGCAGTACTTC. Protein product: CASSYRDLHEQYF.

This clone was detected a few times. The chain joins TRBV7-2 to TRBJ1-6; no firm D call. The CDR3 length is 11 residues. V was shortened by 2 bases and J by 13 bases, with 6 bases between the two germline ends. In germline, CDR1 is SGHTA, CDR2 FQGNSA. CDR3 DNA: TGTGCCAGCAGCTTAACCAGTCCCCTCCACTTT. Translated: CASSLTSPLHF. The full variable domain, rest sourced from reference TRBV7-2 and TRBJ1-6, is GAGVSQSPSNKVTEKGKDVELRCDPISGHTALYWYRQSLGQGLEFLIYFQGNSAPDKSGLPSDRFSAERTGGSVSTLTIQRTQQEDSAVYLCASSLTSPLHFGNGTRLTVT.

The chain recombines TRBV6-1 with TRBJ1-5; 8 positions agree with TRBD1. CDR3 length: 14 residues. The J segment lost 2 bases and the V segment lost 6 bases, leaving 3 bases of the junction unmatched. From germline, CDR1 is MNHNS and CDR2 SASEGT. The CDR3 DNA reads as TGTGCCAGCAGGACAGGGGAGGGCAATCAGCCCCAGCATTTT. As protein: CASRTGEGNQPQHF.

The chain recombines TRBV19 with TRBJ1-2; TRBD1 is a possible D gene (6 bases). Germline V gene sequence: CDR1 LNHDA, CDR2 SQIVND (reference sequence). V lost 6 bases and J lost 6, with 14 bases in between. The length of the CDR3 is 13 residues. CDR3 in DNA: TGTGCCAGTAGGGTCAGGGGCCCCCATGGCTACACCTTC. Translation: CASRVRGPHGYTF.

The J gene is TRBJ1-4, the V gene TRBV5-1; D unclear. The CDR3 spans 16 residues. V lost 7 bases and J 5 bases, leaving 21 bases between the germline ends. Looked up from germline, CDR1 is SGHRS and CDR2 is YFSETQ. CDR3 DNA: TGCGCCAGCGCGTTACGAACCTCCTCCCTCAATGAAAAACTGTTTTTT. This encodes CASALRTSSLNEKLFF.

CDR3 sequence: CASSLTVLMNTEAFF. CDR3 nucleotide sequence: TGCGCCAGCAGCTTAACTGTGCTCATGAACACTGAAGCTTTCTTT. The chain links TRBV5-1 to TRBJ1-1; D is undetermined. Trimming removed 2 bases at V and 0 bases at J, with 11 bases between. Germline CDR1 reads SGHRS; CDR2 reads YFSETQ. The CDR3 has 15 amino acids.

The sample holds one count of this clone. This chain joins TRBV4-3 and TRBJ1-4; D not resolved. This CDR3 is built from 14 residues. The V gene lost 4 bases and the J gene lost 7 bases, with 13 bases spanning the gap. From germline, CDR1 is LGHNA and CDR2 YSLEER. This CDR3 is CASSPEGTGEKLFF. In nucleotides, the CDR3 is TGCGCCAGCAGCCCAGAGGGTACGGGTGAAAAACTGTTTTTT.

The V call is TRBV5-1, the J call TRBJ2-5; 10 bases line up with TRBD1. The J segment lost 5 bases and the V segment lost 4 bases, leaving 11 bases of the junction unmatched. Germline V lookup: CDR1 SGHRS, CDR2 YFSETQ. This CDR3 region has 16 residues. As DNA, the CDR3 is TGCGCCAGCAGCGCCGCTGCCGGGACAGGGGTTGAGACCCAGTACTTC. Translation gives CASSAAAGTGVETQYF.